These 19 T cell receptor beta chains were sequenced from one sample in a study of T cell responses to AZD1222 COVID-19 vaccine. Repertoires were generated with immunoSEQ multiplex PCR, while TCRdb's copy carries only in-frame clones and drops some. The table records 100,000 or so clones, 85% to 95% of them present only once. Sequences were derived from peripheral blood, sampled 28 days after the second AZD1222 dose. These TCRs come from an adult who received the AZD1222 COVID-19 vaccine.

This clone has just a few counts. The rearrangement links TRBV11-2 to TRBJ1-1; no reliable D call. The CDR3 loop spans 13 amino acids. Trimming removed 3 bases at V and 13 bases at J, with 18 bases between. Per the germline V gene, CDR1 is SGHAT and CDR2 is FQNNGV. This CDR3 reads CASSFQPNSKGFF. CDR3 nucleotide sequence: TGTGCCAGCAGCTTCCAACCTAATTCCAAGGGTTTCTTT.

The CDR3 loop reads CASSPGRVAYNEQFF. Here the CDR3 DNA reads TGTGCCAGCAGCCCGGGGCGGGTGGCCTACAATGAGCAGTTCTTC. The chain carries TRBV11-3 and TRBJ2-1, with D possibly being TRBD1 or TRBD2 (5 bases each). CDR3 length: 15 amino acids. Trimming took 5 bases from V and 2 from J, leaving 13 bases between them. Germline V gene data show CDR1 as SGHNT and CDR2 as YENEEA.

The rearrangement links TRBV15 to TRBJ2-2, with a possible D match to TRBD2 (5 bases). The CDR3 spans 15 residues. The germline CDR1 and CDR2 sequences are LNHNV and YYDKDF (reference sequence). The V and J ends lost 0 bases and 6 bases respectively, with 11 bases between them. The CDR3 sequence is CATSRDREGSGELFF. In DNA, the CDR3 is TGTGCCACCAGCAGAGATCGAGAGGGATCCGGGGAGCTGTTTTTT. Full variable domain (rest looked up from reference TRBV15 and TRBJ2-2): DAMVIQNPRYQVTQFGKPVTLSCSQTLNHNVMYWYQQKSSQAPKLLFHYYDKDFNNEADTPDNFQSRRPNTSFCFLDIRSPGLGDTAMYLCATSRDREGSGELFFGEGSRLTVL.

This chain uses TRBV6-5 with TRBJ1-5; D remains unclear. Per germline, CDR1 MNHEY and CDR2 SVGAGI. This CDR3 region has 14 residues. V was pared by 2 bases and J by 2 bases, with 7 bases between. CDR3 in amino acids: CASSYGSGNQPQHF. The CDR3, as DNA: TGTGCCAGCAGTTACGGTTCGGGCAATCAGCCCCAGCATTTT.

The rearrangement uses TRBV7-3 and TRBJ2-7; possibly TRBD1 or TRBD2 for D (6 bases each). The CDR3 is made up of 13 amino acids. Germline V gives CDR1 SGHTA, CDR2 FQGTGA. V lost 5 bases and J lost 7, with 15 bases in between. The CDR3 DNA is TGTGCCAGCAGCCCCGGCCGGGGGCGGGAGCAGTACTTC. It is translated as CASSPGRGREQYF.

The CDR3 DNA reads as TGTGCCAGCAGCTTATTAAGCTCCTATAATTCACCCCTCCACTTT. Its translation is CASSLLSSYNSPLHF. V gene TRBV7-3 combines with J gene TRBJ1-6; D is ambiguous. V gave up 2 bases and J gave up 0 bases, with 5 bases separating them. The CDR3 spans 15 residues. From germline, CDR1 is SGHTA and CDR2 FQGTGA.

The chain uses TRBV29-1 and TRBJ2-3; 9 bases match TRBD2. The germline CDR1 and CDR2 sequences are SQVTM and ANQGSEA. The CDR3 covers 15 residues. V dropped 6 bases and J dropped 3; count of bases not matched to a gene: 10. The CDR3, as DNA: TGCAGCGTAACACCGCGGGGGGGCGGAACAGATACGCAGTATTTT. It specifies CSVTPRGGGTDTQYF.

The chain has TRBV30 and TRBJ1-6; D may be TRBD1 (5 bases). CDR1 and CDR2 (germline): GTSNPN, SVGIG (reference sequence). The length of the CDR3 is 16 residues. Trimming shortened V by 0 bases and J by 7 bases, and 16 bases separated the two germline ends. DNA for the CDR3: TGTGCCTGGAGTGTAGATCAGGGTTGGGGGAATTCACCCCTCCACTTT. It yields the protein CAWSVDQGWGNSPLHF.

This sequence joins TRBV18 and TRBJ2-3; D not resolved. The CDR3 extends over 14 amino acids. V was pared by 3 bases and J by 4 bases, with 11 bases between. Germline V gene sequence: CDR1 KGHSH, CDR2 LQKENI. CDR3 in amino acids: CASSPRWGSDTQYF. CDR3 DNA sequence: TGTGCCAGCTCACCCAGATGGGGATCAGATACGCAGTATTTT.

This clone was recorded once. This sequence joins TRBV28 and TRBJ1-1; no clear D. The V gene lost 7 bases and the J gene lost 3 bases, with 18 bases spanning the gap. Germline V gives CDR1 MDHEN, CDR2 SYDVKM. The CDR3 is 15 residues long. The CDR3 DNA reads TGTGCCAGCAATTTGGCCGCTCTGCTGGACACTGAAGCTTTCTTT. Its translation is CASNLAALLDTEAFF.

In its sample, this clone was seen a few times. The CDR3 nucleotides read TGCGCCAGCAGCCCGGAAGGGGGATTCTACGAGCAGTACTTC. It encodes CASSPEGGFYEQYF. The V call is TRBV5-1, the J call TRBJ2-7, with D tentatively TRBD1 (6 bases). V gave up 4 bases and J gave up 3 bases, with 14 bases separating them. Germline-derived CDR1 and CDR2 are SGHRS and YFSETQ. There are 14 residues in the CDR3.

This clone was found once. V is TRBV25-1 and J is TRBJ1-2; TRBD1 aligns across 8 bases. V lost 4 bases and J lost 7; bases outside the gene matches: 2. Per the germline V gene, CDR1 is MGHDK and CDR2 is SYGVNS. The CDR3 is 12 residues long. CDR3 nucleotides: TGTGCCAGCAGTGCCGACAGGGGTGGCTACACCTTC. This translates into CASSADRGGYTF.

The V gene is TRBV28, the J gene TRBJ1-3, with TRBD1 as a possible D gene (5 bases). The germline V and J ends were trimmed by 5 bases and 4 bases, with 12 bases remaining between them. Germline V gives CDR1 MDHEN, CDR2 SYDVKM. The length of the CDR3 is 14 residues. CDR3 nucleotide sequence: TGTGCCAGCAGTCCCCGGGGGGGAGGAAACACCATATATTTT. The encoded protein is CASSPRGGGNTIYF.

The chain combines TRBV7-2 with TRBJ1-2; possible D gene TRBD1, 6 bases. V dropped 2 bases and J dropped 2 bases, with 12 bases sitting between them. The germline CDR1 and CDR2 sequences are SGHTA and FQGNSA. The CDR3 is made up of 15 amino acids. As DNA, the CDR3 is TGTGCCAGCAGCTTAATGGCAGGGGACAACTATGGCTACACCTTC. Translation: CASSLMAGDNYGYTF.

J is TRBJ2-1 and V is TRBV6-4; 12 bases align to TRBD2. There are 17 residues in the CDR3. The germline V gene encodes CDR1 MRHNA and CDR2 SNTAGT. Trimming took 3 bases from V and 4 from J; bases not matched to a gene: 7. CDR3: CASSETGLAGSYNEQFF. CDR3 nucleotide sequence: TGTGCCAGCAGTGAAACCGGACTAGCGGGATCTTACAATGAGCAGTTCTTC.

The chain links TRBV7-9 to TRBJ1-2; D remains unclear. The V gene lost 2 bases and the J gene lost 6 bases, with 10 bases spanning the gap. Germline V gene data show CDR1 as SEHNR and CDR2 as FQNEAQ (reference sequence). The CDR3 is made up of 13 amino acids. The CDR3 DNA is TGTGCCAGCAGCTTATTACAGATAGATGGCTACACCTTC. This sequence encodes CASSLLQIDGYTF.

The DNA for the CDR3 is TGTGCCAGCAGCGTAGAGGTGTATAATTCACCCCTCCACTTT. Translation gives CASSVEVYNSPLHF. J is TRBJ1-6 and V is TRBV9; no definite D call. The CDR3 extends over 14 amino acids. The V end was cut by 0 bases, the J end by 4 bases, with 5 bases between. Germline V CDR1 and CDR2: SGDLS, YYNGEE.

This chain uses TRBV3-1 (or the pseudogene TRBV3-2) with TRBJ2-6; unclear D gene. V shed 0 bases and J shed 0 bases, with 3 bases lying between them. This CDR3 comprises 15 residues. In germline, CDR1 is LGHDT, CDR2 YNNKEL (reference sequence). CDR3 amino acids: CASSQETSGANVLTF. The CDR3 coding sequence is TGTGCCAGCAGCCAAGAAACCTCTGGGGCCAACGTCCTGACTTTC.

The chain is built from TRBV9 and TRBJ1-1; D ambiguous. Per the germline V gene, CDR1 is SGDLS and CDR2 is YYNGEE. Trimming cost V 4 bases and J 1 base, with 8 bases left between them. The CDR3 has 13 amino acids. The CDR3 reads CASSTRQNTEAFF. CDR3 DNA sequence: TGTGCCAGCAGCACCCGACAGAACACTGAAGCTTTCTTT. The full variable domain, with the rest looked up from reference TRBV9 and TRBJ1-1, is DSGVTQTPKHLITATGQRVTLRCSPRSGDLSVYWYQQSLDQGLQFLIQYYNGEERAKGNILERFSAQQFPDLHSELNLSSLELGDSALYFCASSTRQNTEAFFGQGTRLTVV.